Listed here are 27 T cell receptor beta chains from one sample, sequenced in a study of T cell responses to AZD1222 COVID-19 vaccine. Data came from immunoSEQ multiplex PCR; TCRdb stores just in-frame clones and leaves some out. The sample includes about 100,000 clones, around 90% of them seen just once. The starting material was peripheral blood, obtained on day 0 of AZD1222 vaccination. The receptors here all came from an adult in good health.

The chain uses TRBV6-5 and TRBJ1-2; unclear D gene. The CDR3 loop spans 16 amino acids. The V gene's germline CDR1 is MNHEY and CDR2 SVGAGI. The germline V and J ends were trimmed by 2 bases and 2 bases, with 15 bases remaining between them. The CDR3 protein is CASSYLETARNYGYTF. The CDR3 DNA follows: TGTGCCAGCAGTTACCTAGAGACGGCCAGGAACTATGGCTACACCTTC.

This clone was picked up one time. The rearrangement uses TRBV9 and TRBJ2-1, with 13 bases identical to TRBD2. From germline, CDR1 is SGDLS and CDR2 YYNGEE. The junction had 5 bases not matched to a gene; V was cut back by 0 bases and J by 5 bases. This CDR3 region has 17 residues. The CDR3 loop reads CASSVGTSGRAHNEQFF. In DNA form, the CDR3 reads TGTGCCAGCAGCGTAGGAACTAGCGGGAGGGCCCACAATGAGCAGTTCTTC. The variable domain in full, with the rest retrieved from reference TRBV9 and TRBJ2-1, is DSGVTQTPKHLITATGQRVTLRCSPRSGDLSVYWYQQSLDQGLQFLIQYYNGEERAKGNILERFSAQQFPDLHSELNLSSLELGDSALYFCASSVGTSGRAHNEQFFGPGTRLTVL.

The chain carries TRBV3-1 (or the pseudogene TRBV3-2) and TRBJ2-3; the D gene is possibly TRBD2 (5 bases). Trimming left V 1 base short and J 3 bases short, with 11 bases between. The CDR3 is 15 amino acids. The germline V gene has CDR1 LGHDT and CDR2 YNNKEL (reference sequence). The CDR3 nucleotides read TGTGCCAGCAGCCAAGTTGAAGGCGGGACAGATACGCAGTATTTT. Protein: CASSQVEGGTDTQYF.

The chain has TRBV28 and TRBJ2-7; D is unclear. This CDR3 is 14 amino acids long. Germline CDR1 reads MDHEN; CDR2 reads SYDVKM. Trimming cost V 2 bases and J 4 bases, with 12 bases left between them. CDR3 protein: CASSLTPPLYEQYF. The CDR3, as DNA: TGTGCCAGCAGTTTAACCCCGCCCCTATACGAGCAGTACTTC.

J is TRBJ2-1 and V is TRBV25-1, with D possibly TRBD1 on 6 matching bases. Trimming cost V 6 bases and J 4 bases, with 22 bases left between them. The CDR3 loop spans 17 amino acids. The germline V gene encodes CDR1 MGHDK and CDR2 SYGVNS. CDR3 loop: CASSATPSGTTYNEQFF. CDR3 DNA: TGTGCCAGCAGCGCCACTCCCTCCGGGACAACATACAATGAGCAGTTCTTC.

This clone was observed once. This sequence joins TRBV6-5 and TRBJ1-1; the D is unclear. Germline-derived CDR1 and CDR2 are MNHEY and SVGAGI. Trimming removed 10 bases from V and 1 base from J, with 13 bases in between. This CDR3 comprises 13 residues. The CDR3 region has the DNA TGTGCCATTGCAGGATTTTCGAACACTGAAGCTTTCTTT. It translates to CAIAGFSNTEAFF.

The gene calls are TRBV7-9 and TRBJ2-3; the D gene is possibly TRBD2 (6 bases). Trimming took 5 bases from V and 2 from J, leaving 14 bases between them. The germline CDR1 and CDR2 sequences are SEHNR and FQNEAQ (reference sequence). The CDR3 loop spans 15 amino acids. CDR3 DNA: TGTGCCAGCAGCCCGATGGGGGGATTCACAGATACGCAGTATTTT. It is translated as CASSPMGGFTDTQYF.

The rearrangement links TRBV9 to TRBJ1-2, with 9 bases lining up with TRBD1. V shed 3 bases and J 2 bases; nucleotides not matched to a gene: 5. The germline gives CDR1 SGDLS, CDR2 YYNGEE. There are 15 residues in the CDR3. CDR3: CASSGRDRANYGYTF. CDR3 nucleotides: TGTGCCAGCAGCGGGAGGGACAGGGCCAACTATGGCTACACCTTC.

The chain employs TRBV10-1 and TRBJ2-1; the D is unclear. Trimming shortened V by 2 bases and J by 0 bases, and 11 bases separated the two germline ends. CDR1 is WNHNN, CDR2 SYGVQD, per germline (reference sequence). The CDR3 totals 16 residues. The CDR3 sequence is CASSEGRLPSYNEQFF. CDR3 in DNA: TGCGCCAGCAGTGAGGGTCGCCTCCCCTCCTACAATGAGCAGTTCTTC.

The rearrangement uses TRBV28 and TRBJ1-2; D may be TRBD1 (5 bases). V shed 4 bases and J shed 0 bases, with 18 bases lying between them. The CDR3 totals 17 residues. CDR1 and CDR2 (germline): MDHEN, SYDVKM. CDR3 sequence: CASSSTVRGGANYGYTF. DNA of the CDR3: TGTGCCAGCAGTTCAACCGTCCGTGGAGGGGCTAACTATGGCTACACCTTC.

The chain links TRBV7-9 to TRBJ2-1; 9 nucleotides agree with TRBD2. The V and J ends lost 5 bases and 5 bases, in that order; junction bases with no gene match: 7. Germline values: CDR1 SEHNR, CDR2 FQNEAQ (reference sequence). The CDR3 is made up of 15 amino acids. The DNA of the CDR3 is TGTGCCAGCAGCGGGATAGCGGGGGTGAACAATGAGCAGTTCTTC. It yields the protein CASSGIAGVNNEQFF.

The CDR3 reads CASSLSARVFGNREVSTNEKLFF. CDR3 sequence (DNA): TGTGCCAGCAGTTTATCGGCCCGGGTGTTTGGTAACAGGGAGGTATCAACTAATGAAAAACTGTTTTTT. The rearrangement joins TRBV27 to TRBJ1-4, with D possibly TRBD1 on 6 matching bases. The V gene's germline CDR1 is MNHEY and CDR2 SMNVEV (reference sequence). The CDR3 runs 23 residues. V shed 0 bases and J shed 0 bases, with 29 bases lying between them. The full variable domain, in which reference TRBV27 and TRBJ1-4 provide the parts outside the CDR3, is EAQVTQNPRYLITVTGKKLTVTCSQNMNHEYMSWYRQDPGLGLRQIYYSMNVEVTDKGDVPEGYKVSRKEKRNFPLILESPSPNQTSLYFCASSLSARVFGNREVSTNEKLFFGSGTQLSVL.

The rearrangement joins TRBV3-1 (or the pseudogene TRBV3-2) to TRBJ2-1; maybe TRBD2 (7 bases). Trimming removed 4 bases at V and 6 bases at J, with 16 bases between. The CDR3 spans 15 residues. Per germline, CDR1 LGHDT and CDR2 YNNKEL (reference sequence). The chain's CDR3 is CASSPPSGGRNEQFF. The CDR3 region has the DNA TGTGCCAGCAGCCCACCCTCCGGGGGGCGCAATGAGCAGTTCTTC.

The V and J genes are TRBV6-1 and TRBJ1-4, with 9 positions matching TRBD1. J was trimmed by 7 bases and V by 2 bases; bases with no gene match: 11. The germline V gene encodes CDR1 MNHNS and CDR2 SASEGT. This CDR3 has 17 residues. CDR3 coding DNA: TGTGCCAGCAGTGAATATCCCCCTGGGACAGGGTCTGAAAAACTGTTTTTT. Amino acids: CASSEYPPGTGSEKLFF.

The chain has TRBV27 and TRBJ2-7, with D possibly TRBD2 on 7 matching bases. In germline, CDR1 is MNHEY, CDR2 SMNVEV (reference sequence). The CDR3 covers 15 residues. The V gene lost 2 bases and the J gene lost 0 bases, with 11 bases spanning the gap. The chain's CDR3 is CASSLGEGVSYEQYF. The CDR3 coding sequence is TGTGCCAGCAGTTTAGGGGAGGGGGTCTCCTACGAGCAGTACTTC.

The chain joins TRBV4-1 to TRBJ1-3; the match to TRBD1 covers 9 bases. CDR1 is MGHRA and CDR2 is YSYEKL in the germline V gene. This CDR3 spans 18 amino acids. Trimming removed 2 bases from V and 0 bases from J; junction bases left unmatched: 8. The CDR3 DNA reads as TGCGCCAGCAGCCAATCCACGCTGACAGGGGGCTCTGGAAACACCATATATTTT. Translating gives CASSQSTLTGGSGNTIYF.

This clone rates as medium-sized. This sequence joins TRBV2 and TRBJ2-7; D uncertain. This CDR3 spans 13 amino acids. Germline V gene lookup returns CDR1 SNHLY and CDR2 FYNNEI. Between the trimmed V and J ends, which lost 6 bases and 4 bases, there was a span of 13 bases. CDR3 sequence reads: CASRFTGVYEQYF. The CDR3 bases are TGTGCCAGCAGATTCACTGGGGTTTACGAGCAGTACTTC.

This rearrangement joins TRBV7-6 to TRBJ2-5; D is perhaps TRBD2 (5 bases). Looked up from germline, CDR1 is SGHVS and CDR2 is FNYEAQ. The CDR3 covers 16 residues. V was shortened by 1 base and J by 5 bases, with 17 bases between the two germline ends. CDR3 residues: CASSLGPGTYGETQYF. The CDR3 coding sequence is TGTGCCAGCAGCTTAGGCCCGGGAACTTACGGGGAGACCCAGTACTTC.

This sequence joins TRBV27 and TRBJ1-5; D not resolved. The germline CDR1 and CDR2 sequences are MNHEY and SMNVEV (reference sequence). The V end was cut by 4 bases, the J end by 3 bases, with 13 bases between. The CDR3 contains 15 residues. The CDR3 sequence is CASSSMAETNQPQHF. CDR3 in DNA: TGTGCCAGCAGTTCCATGGCAGAAACCAATCAGCCCCAGCATTTT.

V is TRBV7-2 and J is TRBJ2-7; 7 bases match TRBD2. CDR3 length: 15 residues. CDR1 and CDR2 (germline): SGHTA, FQGNSA. Germline trimming cut 3 bases from V and 2 bases from J; bases unmatched to any gene: 7. The CDR3 DNA follows: TGTGCCAGCAGCTTGCACGGCGGGAGCACCTACGAGCAGTACTTC. This gives the protein CASSLHGGSTYEQYF.

This clone was recorded only once. The chain is built from TRBV9 and TRBJ2-7; the D gene is possibly TRBD2 (6 bases). Trimming left V 0 bases short and J 7 bases short, with 14 bases between. This CDR3 comprises 14 residues. Germline V lookup: CDR1 SGDLS, CDR2 YYNGEE. The CDR3 nucleotides are TGTGCCAGCAGCGTAGATGGGGCGGGGTTAGAGCAGTACTTC. Protein: CASSVDGAGLEQYF. The variable domain in full, completed from reference TRBV9 and TRBJ2-7, reads DSGVTQTPKHLITATGQRVTLRCSPRSGDLSVYWYQQSLDQGLQFLIQYYNGEERAKGNILERFSAQQFPDLHSELNLSSLELGDSALYFCASSVDGAGLEQYFGPGTRLTVT.

The V call is TRBV19, the J call TRBJ1-2; D ambiguous. CDR1 LNHDA and CDR2 SQIVND come from the germline V gene (reference sequence). Trimming cost V 3 bases and J 7 bases, with 9 bases left between them. The CDR3 extends over 12 amino acids. Written as DNA, the CDR3 is TGTGCCAGTAGTATCATTGGCGCTGGCTACACCTTC. It encodes CASSIIGAGYTF.

The chain is built from TRBV7-7 and TRBJ2-3; TRBD2 aligns across 10 bases. CDR3 length: 15 residues. The J segment lost 6 bases and the V segment lost 5 bases, leaving 8 bases of the junction unmatched. CDR1 is SSHAT and CDR2 is FNYEAQ in the germline V gene (reference sequence). CDR3 amino acids: CASSPGASGSDTQYF. DNA of the CDR3: TGTGCCAGCAGCCCTGGGGCTAGCGGGAGTGATACGCAGTATTTT.

This clone was seen only a few times. The V call is TRBV7-3, the J call TRBJ2-1; 10 nucleotides agree with TRBD2. Losses at the gene ends were 6 bases for V and 9 bases for J; bases not matched to a gene: 11. This CDR3 is 15 amino acids long. Germline V gene lookup returns CDR1 SGHTA and CDR2 FQGTGA. CDR3 nucleotides: TGTGCCAGCAGGTCGGGGCTAGCGGGAGACGGTGAGCAGTTCTTC. It encodes CASRSGLAGDGEQFF.

V usage is TRBV28 and J usage is TRBJ2-5; no reliable D call. Trimming removed 5 bases from V and 7 bases from J, with 11 bases in between. Germline lookup yields CDR1 MDHEN and CDR2 SYDVKM. The CDR3 has 12 amino acids. CDR3 residues: CASSINQRTQYF. The CDR3 nucleotides are TGTGCCAGCAGTATCAACCAGCGGACCCAGTACTTC.

This clone was detected once. V usage is TRBV27 and J usage is TRBJ2-3; 10 bases agree with TRBD2. The germline gives CDR1 MNHEY, CDR2 SMNVEV (reference sequence). The V gene end was trimmed by 7 bases and the J gene end by 3 bases; junction bases not matched to a gene: 13. CDR3 length equals 17 residues. In DNA form, the CDR3 reads TGTGCCAGCACCCCTTACGGGCTAGCGGGAGAAACAGATACGCAGTATTTT. Translation gives CASTPYGLAGETDTQYF.

The chain has TRBV28 and TRBJ2-5; TRBD1 or TRBD2 may be the D gene (5 bases each). This CDR3 has 14 residues. Germline V gene data show CDR1 as MDHEN and CDR2 as SYDVKM. V was pared by 6 bases and J by 0 bases, with 11 bases between. The DNA for the CDR3 is TGTGCCAGCAGCGACGAGGGGTACCAAGAGACCCAGTACTTC. Residues: CASSDEGYQETQYF.